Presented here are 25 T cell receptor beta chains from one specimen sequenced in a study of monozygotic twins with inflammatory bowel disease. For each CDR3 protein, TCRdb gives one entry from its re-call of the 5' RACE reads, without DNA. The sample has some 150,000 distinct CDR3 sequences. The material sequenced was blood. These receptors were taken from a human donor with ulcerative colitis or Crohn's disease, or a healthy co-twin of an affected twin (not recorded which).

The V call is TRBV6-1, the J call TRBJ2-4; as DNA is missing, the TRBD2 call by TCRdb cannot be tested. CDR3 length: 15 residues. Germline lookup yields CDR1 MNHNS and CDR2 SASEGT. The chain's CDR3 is CASSRRETAKNMQYF.

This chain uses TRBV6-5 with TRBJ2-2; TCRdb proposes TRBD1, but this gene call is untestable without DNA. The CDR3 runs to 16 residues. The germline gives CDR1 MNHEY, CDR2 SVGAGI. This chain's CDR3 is CASSKQTGANTGELFF.

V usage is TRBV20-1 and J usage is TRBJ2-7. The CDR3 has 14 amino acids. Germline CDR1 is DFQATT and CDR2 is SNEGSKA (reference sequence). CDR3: CSAFPKTPSAEQYF.

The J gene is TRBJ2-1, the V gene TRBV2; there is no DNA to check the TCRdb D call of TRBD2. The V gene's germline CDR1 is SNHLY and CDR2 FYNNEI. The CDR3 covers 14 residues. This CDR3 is CASSEAGRANEQFF. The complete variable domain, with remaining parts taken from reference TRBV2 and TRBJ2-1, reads EPEVTQTPSHQVTQMGQEVILRCVPISNHLYFYWYRQILGQKVEFLVSFYNNEISEKSEIFDDQFSVERPDGSNFTLKIRSTKLEDSAMYFCASSEAGRANEQFFGPGTRLTVL.

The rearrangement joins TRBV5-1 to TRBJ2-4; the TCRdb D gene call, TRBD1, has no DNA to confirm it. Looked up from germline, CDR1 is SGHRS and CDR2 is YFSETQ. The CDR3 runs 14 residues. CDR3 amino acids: CASSLAGTPAIQYF.

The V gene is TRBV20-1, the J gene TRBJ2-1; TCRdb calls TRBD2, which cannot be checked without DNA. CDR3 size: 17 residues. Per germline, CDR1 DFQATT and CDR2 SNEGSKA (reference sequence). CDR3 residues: CSARGYTSGETYNEQFF.

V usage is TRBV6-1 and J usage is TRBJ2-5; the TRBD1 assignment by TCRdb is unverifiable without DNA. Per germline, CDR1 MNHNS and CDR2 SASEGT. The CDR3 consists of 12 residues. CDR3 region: CAVRDYQETQYF.

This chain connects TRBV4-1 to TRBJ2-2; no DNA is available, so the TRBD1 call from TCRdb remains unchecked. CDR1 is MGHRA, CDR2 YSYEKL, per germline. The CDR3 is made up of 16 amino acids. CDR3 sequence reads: CASSQDSRENTGELFF.

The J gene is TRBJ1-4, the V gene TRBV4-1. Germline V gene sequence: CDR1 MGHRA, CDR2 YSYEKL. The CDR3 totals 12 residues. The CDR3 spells CASMGGGEKLFF.

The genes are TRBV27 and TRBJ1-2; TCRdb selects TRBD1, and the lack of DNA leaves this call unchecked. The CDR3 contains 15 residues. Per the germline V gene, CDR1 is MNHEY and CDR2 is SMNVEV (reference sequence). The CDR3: CASSSRAVRHYGYTF.

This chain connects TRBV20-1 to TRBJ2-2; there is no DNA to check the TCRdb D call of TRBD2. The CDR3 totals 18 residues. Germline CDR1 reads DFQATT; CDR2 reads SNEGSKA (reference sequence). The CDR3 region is CSARPGLAGDPRTGELFF.

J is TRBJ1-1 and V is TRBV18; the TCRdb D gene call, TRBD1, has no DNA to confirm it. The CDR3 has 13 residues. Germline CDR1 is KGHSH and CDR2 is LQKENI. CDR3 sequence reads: CASSTGGWPGAFF.

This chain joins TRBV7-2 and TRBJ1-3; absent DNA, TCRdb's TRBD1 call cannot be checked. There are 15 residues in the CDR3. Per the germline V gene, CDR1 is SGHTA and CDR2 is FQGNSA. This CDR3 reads CASSLAQGTGNTIYF.

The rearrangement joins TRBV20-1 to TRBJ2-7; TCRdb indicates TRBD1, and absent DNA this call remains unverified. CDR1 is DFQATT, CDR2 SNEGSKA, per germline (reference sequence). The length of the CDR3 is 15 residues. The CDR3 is CSASPRTGSSYEQYF.

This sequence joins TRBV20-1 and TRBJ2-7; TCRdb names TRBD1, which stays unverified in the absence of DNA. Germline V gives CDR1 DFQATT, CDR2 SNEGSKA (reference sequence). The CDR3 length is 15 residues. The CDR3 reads CSASRRQGNPYEQYF.

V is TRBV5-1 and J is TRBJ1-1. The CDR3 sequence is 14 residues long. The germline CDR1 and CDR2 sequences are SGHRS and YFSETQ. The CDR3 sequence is CASSFNSLNTEAFF.

The CDR3 sequence: CSARDTKGGPYNEQFF. V usage is TRBV20-1 and J usage is TRBJ2-1. The CDR3 sequence is 16 residues long. CDR1 DFQATT and CDR2 SNEGSKA come from the germline V gene (reference sequence).

The CDR3 here is CATGQGTYEQYF. The rearrangement links TRBV19 to TRBJ2-7; TCRdb outputs TRBD1, but without DNA this stays unchecked. Germline-derived CDR1 and CDR2 are LNHDA and SQIVND (reference sequence). CDR3 length equals 12 residues.

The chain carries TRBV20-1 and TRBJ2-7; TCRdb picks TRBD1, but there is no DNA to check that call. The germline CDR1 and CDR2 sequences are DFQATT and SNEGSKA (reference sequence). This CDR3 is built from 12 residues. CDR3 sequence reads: CSAATDRDEQYF.

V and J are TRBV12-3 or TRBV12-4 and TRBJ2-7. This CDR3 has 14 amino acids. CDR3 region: CASSLSGSFYEQYF.

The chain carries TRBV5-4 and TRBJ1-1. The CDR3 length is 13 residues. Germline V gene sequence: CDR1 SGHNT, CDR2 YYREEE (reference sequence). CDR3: CASSLERGGEAFF.

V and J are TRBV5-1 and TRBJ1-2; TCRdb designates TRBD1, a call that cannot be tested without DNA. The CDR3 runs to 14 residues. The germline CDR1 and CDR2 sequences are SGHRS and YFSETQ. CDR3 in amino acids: CASSSGQGLYGYTF.

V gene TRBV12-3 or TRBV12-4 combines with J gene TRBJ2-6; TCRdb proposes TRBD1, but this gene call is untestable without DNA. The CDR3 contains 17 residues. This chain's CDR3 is CASTYLQGPSGANVLTF.

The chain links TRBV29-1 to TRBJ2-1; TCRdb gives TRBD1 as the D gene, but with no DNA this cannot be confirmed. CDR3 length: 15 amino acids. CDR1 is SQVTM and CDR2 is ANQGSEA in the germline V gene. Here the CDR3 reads CSVEDPGGRYNEQFF.

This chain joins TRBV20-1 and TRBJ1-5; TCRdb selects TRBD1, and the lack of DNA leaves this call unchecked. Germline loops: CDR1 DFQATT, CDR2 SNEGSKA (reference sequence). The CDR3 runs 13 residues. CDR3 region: CSARTGVKQPQHF.